This T cell receptor beta chain derives from a study of T cell repertoires in cytomegalovirus infection (dated by TCRdb to between 2018 and 2021). At the level of the whole study: Donor HLA type was relevant to the analysis, because carriage of CMV infection together with the matching HLA type was indicated by public TCR beta signatures. Findings and caveats that apply to the study as a whole: Carriers of CMV infection plus the relevant HLA type were discriminated by the cumulative frequency of public TCR beta family members in the study cohort and in an independent approximately 360-donor cohort. The ex vivo response was dominated by HLA-C-restricted CMV-specific TCR beta clonotypes, and the single most frequent clonotype in two of eight donors was supplied by these HLA-C-restricted clonotypes.

With respect to this clonotype: Its binding antigen is unknown. Per-base quality was not reported, and no clone a single base away is much larger than it.

As encoded in the germline V gene (reference sequence), CDR1 is LNHDA while CDR2 is SQIVND. The cysteine opens and the phenylalanine closes a CDR3 of 14 amino acids. Only the CDR3 part of the read is kept: 42 bases, read in frame from the first base. Trimming removed 3 bases from V and 7 bases from J; the gene matches leave 4 bases unexplained. Sequencing was carried out with an Illumina HiSeq 1500. In TCRdb, the public reads were trimmed at Q25 with fastp and aligned with MiXCR, with productive beta chains retained. Rows are unified per CDR3 protein, each entry keeping the most common DNA and genes. Counted in this sample were hundreds of thousands of distinct CDR3 sequences; roughly a third of them appeared once. The ten top clones hold roughly 13% of the sample.

The rearrangement combines TRBV19 with TRBJ2-1, and 9 junction bases match TRBD1. Material: PBMCs. The sequence was obtained from a human donor in good health (CMV status not recorded). Some clones in this sample may be carry-over from other donors' samples. The nucleotide sequence reads as follows: TGTGCCAGTAGTATCGGGACAGGGCCGAATGAGCAGTTCTTC. The resulting protein is CASSIGTGPNEQFF.